Each of the 28 T cell receptor beta chains below was sequenced from the same sample in a study of identical twins. Using its own MiXCR run on the 5' RACE reads, TCRdb lists one record per CDR3 protein. The sample carries hundreds of thousands of distinct CDR3 sequences, over 11% recorded once. What was sequenced was memory (CD45RO+) T cells sorted from blood. All receptors derive from a woman younger than 30 in good health.

This clonotype was found many times. The chain carries TRBV12-3 or TRBV12-4 and TRBJ2-5; 8 nucleotides agree with TRBD2. CDR3 size: 12 residues. The V segment lost 5 bases and the J segment 5 bases; nucleotides outside the gene matches: 1. This CDR3 reads CASSRGGETQYF. The CDR3 DNA reads as TGTGCCAGCAGTCGGGGGGGGGAGACCCAGTACTTC.

The table lists this clonotype with many counts. V and J are TRBV6-1 and TRBJ2-1; 16 nucleotides align to TRBD2. Germline V gene data show CDR1 as MNHNS and CDR2 as SASEGT. Germline trimming cut 6 bases from V and 7 bases from J; bases unmatched to any gene: 0. The CDR3 is made up of 14 amino acids. The CDR3 coding sequence is TGTGCCAGCAGGGGACTAGCGGGGGGGAATGAGCAGTTCTTC. Its translation: CASRGLAGGNEQFF.

The V gene is TRBV20-1, the J gene TRBJ1-1; D gene ambiguous. Trimming shortened V by 3 bases and J by 1 base, and 6 bases separated the two germline ends. The CDR3 covers 12 residues. Per the germline V gene, CDR1 is DFQATT and CDR2 is SNEGSKA (reference sequence). CDR3 nucleotides: TGCAGTGCTAGTAGCGGGAACACTGAAGCTTTCTTT. Encoded protein: CSASSGNTEAFF.

This clonotype was counted many times. The J gene is TRBJ2-2, the V gene TRBV5-1; D is perhaps TRBD2 (5 bases). Germline loops: CDR1 SGHRS, CDR2 YFSETQ. The ends were cut back, 4 bases at V and 4 bases at J, with 23 bases in the middle. The CDR3 runs to 18 residues. CDR3 sequence: CASSVIGVGSRGTGELFF. In DNA form, the CDR3 reads TGCGCCAGCAGCGTTATCGGGGTTGGCAGCCGTGGCACCGGGGAGCTGTTTTTT.

The chain uses TRBV9 and TRBJ1-1; TRBD1 is a possible D gene (6 bases). Per germline, CDR1 SGDLS and CDR2 YYNGEE. Trimming took 4 bases from V and 10 from J, leaving 17 bases between them. The CDR3 has 13 residues. The CDR3 region is CASSLTGSERAFF. The CDR3 DNA follows: TGTGCCAGCAGCTTGACAGGATCCGAAAGAGCTTTCTTT.

Only a few counts were recorded for this clonotype. The chain joins TRBV29-1 to TRBJ2-2, with D possibly called TRBD1 or TRBD2 (6 bases each). Germline CDR1 SQVTM, CDR2 ANQGSEA. The CDR3 has 16 amino acids. The V and J ends lost 7 bases and 0 bases respectively, with 18 bases between them. CDR3 sequence: CSASLMGGTNTGELFF. In nucleotides, the CDR3 is TGCAGCGCTTCCCTTATGGGGGGCACGAACACCGGGGAGCTGTTTTTT.

The table lists this clonotype with many counts. This sequence joins TRBV7-2 and TRBJ1-5; D is ambiguous. V was pared by 7 bases and J by 0 bases, with 13 bases between. Germline V gene sequence: CDR1 SGHTA, CDR2 FQGNSA. This CDR3 region has 15 residues. CDR3 sequence (DNA): TGTGCCAGCAAAATTAGACTGAGTAGCAATCAGCCCCAGCATTTT. The encoded protein is CASKIRLSSNQPQHF.

This chain uses TRBV5-4 with TRBJ2-1; D ambiguous. Per the germline V gene, CDR1 is SGHNT and CDR2 is YYREEE (reference sequence). V shed 1 base and J shed 7 bases, with 12 bases lying between them. This CDR3 is 14 amino acids long. The CDR3 loop is CASSLTGPTNEQFF. The CDR3 DNA follows: TGTGCCAGCAGCTTGACTGGACCAACGAATGAGCAGTTCTTC.

This rearrangement joins TRBV7-2 to TRBJ2-5; unclear D gene. The germline V gene encodes CDR1 SGHTA and CDR2 FQGNSA. Deletions cut 1 base from V and 3 bases from J, with 6 bases between. The CDR3 extends over 13 amino acids. CDR3 DNA sequence: TGTGCCAGCAGCTTAGGTCCTGAAGAGACCCAGTACTTC. Translating it yields CASSLGPEETQYF.

This sequence joins TRBV7-6 and TRBJ1-1; D is undetermined. V shed 5 bases and J shed 1 base, with 11 bases lying between them. The CDR3 runs to 14 residues. Per the germline V gene, CDR1 is SGHVS and CDR2 is FNYEAQ. The CDR3: CASSPSNGNTEAFF. The CDR3, as DNA: TGTGCCAGCAGCCCTTCCAATGGGAACACTGAAGCTTTCTTT.

V gene TRBV7-2 combines with J gene TRBJ2-3; weak D call: TRBD2 (7 bases). Trimming stripped 5 bases from V and 2 bases from J, with 17 bases between. This CDR3 spans 16 amino acids. Germline CDR1 is SGHTA and CDR2 is FQGNSA. CDR3 sequence (DNA): TGTGCCAGCAGCCGAGGGGGGGGCCTACTCACAGATACGCAGTATTTT. Its protein is CASSRGGGLLTDTQYF.

The rearrangement joins TRBV18 to TRBJ2-2; 8 bases are shared with TRBD1. CDR3 length: 15 amino acids. Germline CDR1 KGHSH, CDR2 LQKENI. The ends lost 6 bases at V and 1 base at J; junction bases unmatched: 4. The CDR3 nucleotides are TGTGCCAGCTCGAGGGGACAGGTGAACACCGGGGAGCTGTTTTTT. Its translation: CASSRGQVNTGELFF.

This clonotype was seen more than once but under ten times. The V and J genes are TRBV5-1 and TRBJ2-1, with a tentative D call TRBD2 (5 bases). The CDR3 runs 13 residues. V was pared by 5 bases and J by 12 bases, with 18 bases between. The germline gives CDR1 SGHRS, CDR2 YFSETQ. DNA for the CDR3: TGCGCCAGCAGGGACTCGTGGAGAACGGGGCAGTTCTTC. Translating it yields CASRDSWRTGQFF.

This chain joins TRBV5-1 and TRBJ2-1; 8 nucleotides align to TRBD1. This CDR3 has 16 amino acids. Germline V gene lookup returns CDR1 SGHRS and CDR2 YFSETQ. J was trimmed by 3 bases and V by 5 bases; bases with no gene match: 10. The CDR3 here is CASSFAGTGDYNEQFF. The DNA of the CDR3 is TGCGCCAGCAGTTTTGCCGGGACAGGAGACTACAATGAGCAGTTCTTC.

The chain recombines TRBV7-2 with TRBJ2-5, with 11 bases fitting TRBD2. The trim removed 5 bases at V and 1 base at J, leaving 3 bases unmatched. CDR1 is SGHTA and CDR2 is FQGNSA in the germline V gene. This CDR3 spans 15 amino acids. The CDR3 is CASSPGLAVQETQYF. The CDR3 nucleotides read TGTGCCAGCAGCCCGGGACTAGCGGTCCAAGAGACCCAGTACTTC.

This clonotype appeared a few times. The chain carries TRBV6-1 and TRBJ2-1, with 12 bases matching TRBD2. The trim removed 4 bases at V and 9 bases at J, leaving 4 bases unmatched. CDR3 length: 14 residues. The germline V gene has CDR1 MNHNS and CDR2 SASEGT. CDR3 residues: CASSGLAGEVEQFF. DNA for the CDR3: TGTGCCAGCAGTGGACTAGCGGGAGAAGTTGAGCAGTTCTTC.

This clonotype has ten or more counts. The V gene is TRBV27, the J gene TRBJ2-5, with TRBD1 matching 8 bases. The CDR3 has 16 residues. Germline V gene sequence: CDR1 MNHEY, CDR2 SMNVEV (reference sequence). The trim removed 5 bases at V and 3 bases at J, leaving 11 bases unmatched. CDR3 protein: CASSTTYDRGKETQYF. The CDR3, as DNA: TGTGCCAGCAGTACTACCTACGACAGGGGCAAAGAGACCCAGTACTTC.

This clonotype was observed a few times. This sequence joins TRBV20-1 and TRBJ1-2; D remains unclear. The CDR3 contains 12 residues. In germline, CDR1 is DFQATT, CDR2 SNEGSKA (reference sequence). The germline V and J ends were trimmed by 8 bases and 2 bases, with 12 bases remaining between them. The CDR3: CSPVVGNYGYTF. CDR3 in DNA: TGCAGTCCCGTCGTAGGAAACTATGGCTACACCTTC.

This sequence joins TRBV12-3 or TRBV12-4 and TRBJ1-2; D unclear. V gave up 3 bases and J gave up 3 bases, with 5 bases separating them. The CDR3 consists of 12 residues. DNA for the CDR3: TGTGCCAGCAGTTTCGGGGACTATGGCTACACCTTC. Residues: CASSFGDYGYTF.

Of note for this clonotype: At one boundary the junction diverges from the germline segment, which might be a read error. The V gene is TRBV3-1, the J gene TRBJ2-1; 11 nucleotides match TRBD2. Germline values: CDR1 LGHDT, CDR2 YNNKEL (reference sequence). The CDR3 sequence is 16 residues long. The CDR3 sequence: CASSRLTSGGYAQGVF. The CDR3 DNA sequence: TGTGCCAGCAGCCGCCTAACTAGCGGGGGCTACGCCCAGGGAGTCTTC.

This clonotype was picked up a small number of times. The V gene is TRBV7-2, the J gene TRBJ2-1; maybe TRBD2 (6 bases). The V gene lost 2 bases and the J gene lost 5 bases, with 19 bases spanning the gap. The germline gives CDR1 SGHTA, CDR2 FQGNSA. This CDR3 is 17 amino acids long. CDR3 protein: CASSLTFGGGIDNEQFF. Here the CDR3 DNA reads TGTGCCAGCAGCTTAACTTTCGGCGGAGGGATCGACAATGAGCAGTTCTTC.

There are a few counts of this clonotype. The V and J genes are TRBV2 and TRBJ1-2; the D is unclear. In germline, CDR1 is SNHLY, CDR2 FYNNEI. Trimming stripped 3 bases from V and 2 bases from J, with 10 bases between. This CDR3 comprises 14 residues. CDR3 bases: TGTGCCAGCAGTGAGGTAGCACGCAACTATGGCTACACCTTC. Translated: CASSEVARNYGYTF. Full variable domain (rest looked up from reference TRBV2 and TRBJ1-2): EPEVTQTPSHQVTQMGQEVILRCVPISNHLYFYWYRQILGQKVEFLVSFYNNEISEKSEIFDDQFSVERPDGSNFTLKIRSTKLEDSAMYFCASSEVARNYGYTFGSGTRLTVV.

V usage is TRBV5-1 and J usage is TRBJ2-1, with 11 bases aligning to TRBD2. Germline-derived CDR1 and CDR2 are SGHRS and YFSETQ. The CDR3 is 15 amino acids. V lost 0 bases, J lost 7 bases, and 3 bases stayed unmatched. CDR3: CASSLALAGVNEQFF. The CDR3 nucleotides read TGCGCCAGCAGCTTGGCACTAGCGGGGGTTAATGAGCAGTTCTTC.

This clonotype was seen many times. The genes are TRBV29-1 and TRBJ1-2; 7 positions agree with TRBD1. Germline loops: CDR1 SQVTM, CDR2 ANQGSEA. The CDR3 is 13 residues long. The CDR3 sequence is CSVPSQGVGGYTF. The CDR3 DNA is TGCAGTGTTCCGTCGCAGGGGGTGGGCGGCTACACCTTC.

Only a few counts were recorded for this clonotype. The chain combines TRBV3-1 with TRBJ1-1; tentative D call: TRBD1 (5 bases). V was pared by 7 bases and J by 5 bases, with 8 bases between. The germline V gene has CDR1 LGHDT and CDR2 YNNKEL (reference sequence). This CDR3 has 11 amino acids. The CDR3 reads CASKWGTEAFF. The CDR3 nucleotides are TGTGCCAGCAAGTGGGGGACTGAAGCTTTCTTT.

This chain links TRBV4-3 with TRBJ1-6; 7 nucleotides align to TRBD1. The CDR3 has 16 amino acids. V was clipped by 6 bases and J by 1 base; unmatched bases: 6. Looked up from germline, CDR1 is LGHNA and CDR2 is YSLEER. CDR3 amino acids: CASRQGGTSYNSPLHF. CDR3 in DNA: TGCGCCAGCAGGCAGGGGGGAACGTCCTATAATTCACCCCTCCACTTT.

The chain links TRBV3-1 to TRBJ2-3, with TRBD2 identical over 9 bases. Germline V gives CDR1 LGHDT, CDR2 YNNKEL (reference sequence). Unmatched junction bases numbered 10, after V lost 0 bases and J lost 9 bases. The CDR3 spans 16 residues. CDR3 residues: CASSQEIGGRARTQYF. The CDR3, as DNA: TGTGCCAGCAGCCAAGAAATAGGCGGGAGGGCCAGAACGCAGTATTTT.

The rearrangement uses TRBV2 and TRBJ2-1; 7 nucleotides agree with TRBD2. The CDR3 sequence is 18 residues long. With 5 bases clipped from V and 2 bases from J, the junction kept 15 bases outside the gene matches. Germline V CDR1 and CDR2: SNHLY, FYNNEI. The CDR3 region is CASSPWGGGAPPYNEQFF. DNA for the CDR3: TGTGCCAGCAGTCCTTGGGGGGGAGGGGCCCCACCCTACAATGAGCAGTTCTTC. The entire variable domain, with the rest obtained from reference TRBV2 and TRBJ2-1, is as follows: EPEVTQTPSHQVTQMGQEVILRCVPISNHLYFYWYRQILGQKVEFLVSFYNNEISEKSEIFDDQFSVERPDGSNFTLKIRSTKLEDSAMYFCASSPWGGGAPPYNEQFFGPGTRLTVL.